The 21 T cell receptor beta chains below all came from one sample that was sequenced in a study of cytomegalovirus exposure and HLA in healthy donors. Produced via immunoSEQ multiplex PCR; TCRdb's table is partial and in-frame only. The sample consists of approximately 70,000 clones, around 93% of them appearing once. The sequenced sample consisted of PBMCs. The receptor source for this set is a woman under 30 in good health and CMV-seronegative.

V gene TRBV4-1 combines with J gene TRBJ2-2; D call uncertain. This CDR3 region has 15 residues. The germline V and J ends were trimmed by 2 bases and 7 bases, with 14 bases remaining between them. Germline assignment: CDR1 MGHRA and CDR2 YSYEKL. CDR3 residues: CASSQFPKAVGELFF. For the CDR3, the DNA is TGCGCCAGCAGCCAATTCCCAAAGGCGGTCGGGGAGCTGTTTTTT.

This clone was recorded once. This chain uses TRBV2 with TRBJ1-2; D ambiguous. The length of the CDR3 is 13 residues. Germline CDR1 and CDR2: SNHLY and FYNNEI. V lost 4 bases to trimming and J lost 4 bases, with 10 bases between them. CDR3 in amino acids: CASSGGQLYGYTF. The CDR3 DNA reads TGTGCCAGCAGTGGAGGCCAACTCTATGGCTACACCTTC.

The chain employs TRBV9 and TRBJ2-1, with 10 bases aligning to TRBD2. J lost 2 bases, V lost 2 bases, and 7 bases had no gene match. Looked up from germline, CDR1 is SGDLS and CDR2 is YYNGEE. The length of the CDR3 is 17 residues. The chain's CDR3 is CASSVRGLANTYNEQFF. CDR3 bases: TGTGCCAGCAGCGTGAGGGGACTAGCGAATACCTACAATGAGCAGTTCTTC. Full variable domain (remainder filled in from reference TRBV9 and TRBJ2-1): DSGVTQTPKHLITATGQRVTLRCSPRSGDLSVYWYQQSLDQGLQFLIQYYNGEERAKGNILERFSAQQFPDLHSELNLSSLELGDSALYFCASSVRGLANTYNEQFFGPGTRLTVL.

The V and J genes are TRBV5-3 and TRBJ2-2; perhaps TRBD1 as D (5 bases). TRBV5-3 has ORF status, its function being uncertain. Deletions cut 0 bases from V and 3 bases from J, with 6 bases between. The CDR3 contains 14 residues. The CDR3 loop reads CARSLGQYTGELFF. The CDR3 DNA sequence: TGTGCCAGAAGCTTGGGACAGTACACCGGGGAGCTGTTTTTT.

The V and J genes are TRBV6-1 and TRBJ1-2; possibly TRBD1 for D (5 bases). Deletions cut 4 bases from V and 6 bases from J, with 12 bases between. CDR3 length: 13 amino acids. CDR1 MNHNS and CDR2 SASEGT come from the germline V gene. CDR3 nucleotides: TGTGCCAGCAGTGCAACAGGTTCGGATGGCTACACCTTC. Translation: CASSATGSDGYTF.

This clone was counted only a few times. The chain has TRBV30 and TRBJ2-3, with 9 nucleotides matching TRBD2. CDR3 size: 14 residues. Unmatched junction bases numbered 5, after V lost 1 base and J lost 6 bases. Germline values: CDR1 GTSNPN, CDR2 SVGIG (reference sequence). DNA for the CDR3: TGTGCCTGGAGTGGACTAGCGGCTCGGGATACGCAGTATTTT. This sequence encodes CAWSGLAARDTQYF. The full variable domain, in which reference TRBV30 and TRBJ2-3 provide the parts outside the CDR3, is SQTIHQWPATLVQPVGSPLSLECTVEGTSNPNLYWYRQAAGRGLQLLFYSVGIGQISSEVPQNLSASRPQDRQFILSSKKLLLSDSGFYLCAWSGLAARDTQYFGPGTRLTVL.

This chain joins TRBV13 and TRBJ2-1; D not resolved. Germline CDR1 reads PRHDT; CDR2 reads FYEKMQ (reference sequence). The CDR3 sequence is 14 residues long. The V gene lost 4 bases and the J gene lost 9 bases, with 16 bases spanning the gap. The CDR3 region is CASSSLDTMGEQFF. CDR3 in DNA: TGTGCCAGCAGCTCCCTCGACACGATGGGTGAGCAGTTCTTC.

V is TRBV7-8 and J is TRBJ1-2; no firm D call. Trimming left V 4 bases short and J 1 base short, with 4 bases between. Germline-derived CDR1 and CDR2 are SGHVS and FQNEAQ. The CDR3 is 12 amino acids. The CDR3 reads CASSSGNYGYTF. In nucleotides, the CDR3 is TGTGCCAGCAGCTCGGGTAACTATGGCTACACCTTC.

The chain has TRBV2 and TRBJ1-1, with TRBD1 matching over 7 bases. The trim removed 6 bases at V and 5 bases at J, leaving 12 bases unmatched. Germline lookup yields CDR1 SNHLY and CDR2 FYNNEI. The CDR3 is 15 residues long. The CDR3: CASRGRQGLLTEAFF. CDR3 DNA sequence: TGTGCCAGCAGAGGGAGACAGGGCCTCCTGACTGAAGCTTTCTTT.

A word on this clone: A read error may produce the germline difference seen at one junction end. This sequence joins TRBV7-7 and TRBJ2-1; 8 bases map to TRBD2. This CDR3 contains 12 residues. CDR1 is SSHAT, CDR2 FNYEAQ, per germline (reference sequence). Written as DNA, the CDR3 is TGTGCTAGCAGCCTAGCTAGCGGGGAGCAGTTCTTC. It specifies CASSLASGEQFF.

This clone appeared a single time. The V gene is TRBV19, the J gene TRBJ2-2; possible D gene TRBD2, 5 bases. Trimming shortened V by 5 bases and J by 0 bases, and 10 bases separated the two germline ends. This CDR3 spans 15 amino acids. CDR1 LNHDA and CDR2 SQIVND come from the germline V gene (reference sequence). CDR3 DNA: TGTGCCAGTAGTGTAGCGACAACGAACACCGGGGAGCTGTTTTTT. It is translated as CASSVATTNTGELFF.

The chain couples TRBV5-5 to TRBJ2-7; TRBD1 aligns across 8 bases. The CDR3 runs to 14 residues. V gave up 4 bases and J gave up 0 bases; unmatched junction bases: 3. Germline loops: CDR1 SGHKS, CDR2 YYEKEE (reference sequence). The CDR3 sequence: CASSLDRVSYEQYF. CDR3 nucleotide sequence: TGTGCCAGCAGCCTGGACAGGGTCTCCTACGAGCAGTACTTC.

The rearrangement links TRBV12-1 to TRBJ1-2; the D segment call TRBD1 is taken from the table without a DNA check. TRBV12-1 is deemed a pseudogene. The CDR3 is 12 amino acids. The CDR3 loop reads CASSVSGNGYTF. CDR3 bases: TGTGCCAGCAGCGTCTCAGGGAACGGCTACACCTTC.

The chain joins TRBV2 to TRBJ2-5; 8 nucleotides match TRBD2. The ends lost 9 bases at V and 5 bases at J; junction bases unmatched: 8. Per the germline V gene, CDR1 is SNHLY and CDR2 is FYNNEI. This CDR3 contains 13 residues. The CDR3, as DNA: TGTGCCAGGGCCAAGCGGGAGCGGGAGACCCAGTACTTC. This translates into CARAKRERETQYF.

This clone was recorded only once. The chain uses TRBV2 and TRBJ1-1, with 10 bases that match TRBD1. Germline V gene data show CDR1 as SNHLY and CDR2 as FYNNEI. The CDR3 covers 15 residues. Trimming at V came to 6 bases and at J to 1 base, leaving 5 bases not matched to a gene. This CDR3 reads CASRSRQGANTEAFF. The CDR3 DNA sequence: TGTGCCAGCAGATCCCGACAGGGGGCGAACACTGAAGCTTTCTTT.

V usage is TRBV6-5 and J usage is TRBJ1-3; D gene uncertain. The CDR3 is 12 amino acids. Trimming took off 6 bases at V and 4 bases at J, with 7 bases between the two ends. The V gene's germline CDR1 is MNHEY and CDR2 SVGAGI. CDR3 DNA sequence: TGTGCCAGCAGCGCAGGAGGAAACACCATATATTTT. This translates into CASSAGGNTIYF.

A remark on this clone: It is unclear where the CDR3 begins or ends on the DNA, so no DNA is shown, and the CDR3 is as TCRdb lists it. The chain uses TRBV6-5 and TRBJ2-5; the table gives TRBD1 as D, unverified against the DNA. The germline gives CDR1 MNHEY, CDR2 SVGAGI. The CDR3 contains 14 residues when both ends are counted. CDR3 region: CASSSSTGSYEQYF.

The chain combines TRBV19 with TRBJ1-5, with D maybe TRBD1 (5 bases). Trimming cost V 9 bases and J 7 bases, with 19 bases left between them. The CDR3 covers 14 residues. The germline gives CDR1 LNHDA, CDR2 SQIVND (reference sequence). The CDR3 sequence is CASTNASPGQPQHF. CDR3 sequence (DNA): TGTGCCAGCACAAACGCAAGCCCAGGGCAGCCCCAGCATTTT.

The chain links TRBV7-9 to TRBJ2-3; the D gene is possibly TRBD2 (5 bases). The V end was cut by 1 base, the J end by 4 bases, with 15 bases between. This CDR3 region has 16 residues. The germline gives CDR1 SEHNR, CDR2 FQNEAQ (reference sequence). The CDR3 is CASSLVGSPSADTQYF. DNA of the CDR3: TGTGCCAGCAGCTTAGTTGGGAGCCCTTCGGCAGATACGCAGTATTTT.

This chain connects TRBV4-2 to TRBJ2-2, with D unresolved. Germline V gives CDR1 LGHNA, CDR2 YNFKEQ. The CDR3 has 18 amino acids. The V and J ends lost 0 bases and 4 bases respectively, with 18 bases between them. In nucleotides, the CDR3 is TGTGCCAGCAGCCAAGATTTATTCAACGTCAGTATCACCGGGGAGCTGTTTTTT. This codes for CASSQDLFNVSITGELFF.

This clone was seen only once. The chain combines TRBV6-5 with TRBJ2-3, with 8 bases aligning to TRBD2. Per germline, CDR1 MNHEY and CDR2 SVGAGI. Trimming cost V 7 bases and J 5 bases; bases outside gene matches: 11. This CDR3 spans 15 amino acids. CDR3 amino acids: CASNPPGGRLDTQYF. The CDR3 DNA reads as TGTGCCAGCAACCCTCCGGGGGGGCGTTTAGATACGCAGTATTTT.